This passage covers 28 T cell receptor beta chains from one sample sequenced in a study of T-cell reconstitution after alpha-beta-depleted transplantation in children. Molecular barcoding with unique molecular identifiers was used for the TCRbeta library. TCRdb used MiXCR to reprocess the PCR reads, holding one entry per CDR3 protein. The data hold about 980,000 distinct CDR3 sequences, with 25% to 35% observed a single time. The sequenced sample was PBMCs, mostly from graft donor cells, obtained 360 days after TCRalphabeta/CD19-depleted stem cell transplant. The receptors shown here come from a boy under three years old who had a stem cell transplant for SCID, so the T cells may come from the graft donor.

This clonotype was seen a few times. The chain joins TRBV5-1 to TRBJ2-2; D gene unclear. The CDR3 covers 15 residues. V lost 0 bases and J 5 bases, leaving 11 bases between the germline ends. Germline CDR1 is SGHRS and CDR2 is YFSETQ. CDR3 residues: CASSLANGVTGELFF. The CDR3 region has the DNA TGCGCCAGCAGCTTGGCCAATGGGGTGACCGGGGAGCTGTTTTTT.

Only one count was recorded for this clonotype. One end of the junction is discordant with germline, which a read error may explain. The rearrangement joins TRBV5-1 to TRBJ2-1; a weak D match, TRBD2 (6 bases). Germline assignment: CDR1 SGHRS and CDR2 YFSETQ. The CDR3 consists of 16 residues. In DNA, the CDR3 is TGCGGCAGCAGCTTGGAGGCGAATAGCGGCTACAATGAGCAGTTCTTC. Protein: CGSSLEANSGYNEQFF.

The chain links TRBV5-1 to TRBJ2-1; D might be TRBD2 (7 bases). Germline assignment: CDR1 SGHRS and CDR2 YFSETQ. V dropped 2 bases and J dropped 8 bases, with 23 bases sitting between them. The CDR3 sequence is 17 residues long. The CDR3 bases are TGCGCCAGCAGCTTATCCCTTGGGGGGGGCGCGATGGATGAGCAGTTCTTC. It yields the protein CASSLSLGGGAMDEQFF.

At least ten counts were recorded for this clonotype. The J gene is TRBJ2-5, the V gene TRBV5-5; D gene ambiguous. The CDR3 loop spans 13 amino acids. Trimming stripped 1 base from V and 1 base from J, with 5 bases between. Germline CDR1 reads SGHKS; CDR2 reads YYEKEE (reference sequence). The CDR3: CASSLIGQETQYF. DNA of the CDR3: TGTGCCAGCAGCTTGATTGGCCAAGAGACCCAGTACTTC.

This clonotype was detected only a few times. The genes are TRBV5-1 and TRBJ2-7, with 10 bases aligning to TRBD1. The V gene end was trimmed by 4 bases and the J gene end by 4 bases; junction bases not matched to a gene: 5. The CDR3 consists of 14 residues. Germline V gene data show CDR1 as SGHRS and CDR2 as YFSETQ. CDR3 sequence: CASSGSGQGYEQYF. The CDR3 DNA reads as TGCGCCAGCAGCGGATCGGGACAGGGGTACGAGCAGTACTTC.

The sample holds a few counts of this clonotype. V and J are TRBV12-3 or TRBV12-4 and TRBJ1-1, with D hard to call. This CDR3 has 14 residues. Trimming pared 3 bases from V and 11 bases from J, leaving 19 bases between. The CDR3 region has the DNA TGTGCCAGCAGTTTTGGGGAACTGAGGGTGGGCGCTTTCTTT. This codes for CASSFGELRVGAFF.

This clonotype has just a few counts. The V gene is TRBV7-9, the J gene TRBJ2-5, with 7 bases matching TRBD2. The CDR3 length is 16 residues. V lost 5 bases to trimming and J lost 2 bases; unmatched junction nucleotides: 11. CDR1 and CDR2 from the germline V gene are SEHNR and FQNEAQ (reference sequence). For the CDR3, the DNA is TGTGCCAGCAGCCGACGTGGGGCTAGCGGACAAGAGACCCAGTACTTC. This sequence encodes CASSRRGASGQETQYF.

The table lists this clonotype with a few counts. V is TRBV20-1 and J is TRBJ2-2; the match to TRBD2 covers 7 bases. Trimming took 6 bases from V and 0 from J; bases not matched to a gene: 4. There are 14 residues in the CDR3. Germline V gene sequence: CDR1 DFQATT, CDR2 SNEGSKA (reference sequence). The CDR3 nucleotides are TGCAGTGCCCACCGGGGGGCGAACACCGGGGAGCTGTTTTTT. It yields the protein CSAHRGANTGELFF.

This clonotype turned up a few times. The J gene is TRBJ2-3, the V gene TRBV4-2; D not resolved. CDR3 size: 12 residues. Germline V gives CDR1 LGHNA, CDR2 YNFKEQ. The V gene lost 0 bases and the J gene lost 5 bases, with 3 bases spanning the gap. CDR3 residues: CASSQDEDTQYF. The CDR3 nucleotides read TGTGCCAGCAGCCAAGATGAAGATACGCAGTATTTT.

The chain links TRBV4-2 to TRBJ2-2; TRBD1 might be the D (5 bases). There are 17 residues in the CDR3. V lost 5 bases, J lost 5 bases, and 21 bases lay in between. The V gene's germline CDR1 is LGHNA and CDR2 YNFKEQ. This chain's CDR3 is CASSLEVGSGWTGELFF. DNA for the CDR3: TGTGCCAGCAGCTTAGAGGTCGGCTCAGGGTGGACCGGGGAGCTGTTTTTT.

A few counts support this clonotype. V is TRBV5-1 and J is TRBJ1-1; D is perhaps TRBD1 (6 bases). Germline loops: CDR1 SGHRS, CDR2 YFSETQ. This CDR3 contains 16 residues. The V gene lost 0 bases and the J gene lost 0 bases, with 12 bases spanning the gap. The CDR3 DNA is TGCGCCAGCAGCTTGGTGGGGGGCGGGCTGAACACTGAAGCTTTCTTT. Protein sequence: CASSLVGGGLNTEAFF. The whole variable domain, filled in from reference TRBV5-1 and TRBJ1-1, reads KAGVTQTPRYLIKTRGQQVTLSCSPISGHRSVSWYQQTPGQGLQFLFEYFSETQRNKGNFPGRFSGRQFSNSRSEMNVSTLELGDSALYLCASSLVGGGLNTEAFFGQGTRLTVV.

This clonotype was found a few times. The J gene is TRBJ2-7, the V gene TRBV3-1; D perhaps matches TRBD1 (5 bases). CDR1 and CDR2 (germline): LGHDT, YNNKEL (reference sequence). CDR3 size: 15 residues. Trimming pared 3 bases from V and 0 bases from J, leaving 12 bases between. The CDR3 is CASSHGSGISYEQYF. The CDR3 DNA sequence: TGTGCCAGCAGCCATGGGTCAGGGATCTCCTACGAGCAGTACTTC.

A few counts support this clonotype. This chain joins TRBV20-1 and TRBJ2-2; 11 bases agree with TRBD1. The CDR3 is made up of 17 amino acids. With 0 bases clipped from V and 2 bases from J, the junction kept 5 bases outside the gene matches. Germline V lookup: CDR1 DFQATT, CDR2 SNEGSKA (reference sequence). This CDR3 reads CSARDGQGAPNTGELFF. As DNA, the CDR3 is TGCAGTGCTAGAGACGGACAGGGGGCACCCAACACCGGGGAGCTGTTTTTT.

In this sample, this clonotype turned up a few times. The chain recombines TRBV24-1 with TRBJ2-2, with D perhaps matching TRBD2 (5 bases). Trimming pared 0 bases from V and 6 bases from J, leaving 10 bases between. CDR3 length: 15 amino acids. Germline loops: CDR1 KGHDR, CDR2 SFDVKD. The CDR3 is CATSDLPHGAGELFF. Written as DNA, the CDR3 is TGTGCCACCAGTGATTTGCCCCACGGGGCCGGGGAGCTGTTTTTT.

The chain recombines TRBV9 with TRBJ1-3; the match to TRBD1 covers 8 bases. J lost 3 bases, V lost 3 bases, and 11 bases had no gene match. This CDR3 has 17 residues. Germline V CDR1 and CDR2: SGDLS, YYNGEE. The CDR3 nucleotides are TGTGCCAGCAGCGCCCTACTCAGGGGGCGGAATGGAAACACCATATATTTT. It encodes CASSALLRGRNGNTIYF.

This clonotype was observed a handful of times. The V gene is TRBV9, the J gene TRBJ2-2; 8 bases line up with TRBD1. Germline values: CDR1 SGDLS, CDR2 YYNGEE. There are 16 residues in the CDR3. The V segment lost 0 bases and the J segment 4 bases; nucleotides outside the gene matches: 5. The DNA of the CDR3 is TGTGCCAGCAGCGTAGTAGCAGGGGGCCTCACCGGGGAGCTGTTTTTT. This gives the protein CASSVVAGGLTGELFF.

This chain connects TRBV5-1 to TRBJ2-3; a weak D match, TRBD2 (5 bases). V dropped 4 bases and J dropped 7 bases, with 19 bases sitting between them. CDR3 length equals 15 residues. In germline, CDR1 is SGHRS, CDR2 YFSETQ. The CDR3 spells CASSPEGGGPHTQYF. The CDR3 bases are TGCGCCAGCAGCCCCGAAGGAGGAGGCCCCCATACGCAGTATTTT.

The chain has TRBV10-3 and TRBJ2-7, with 8 positions matching TRBD1. V trimming: 4 bases; J trimming: 3 bases; junction bases outside the gene matches: 5. Germline V gene sequence: CDR1 ENHRY, CDR2 SYGVKD. This CDR3 is 14 amino acids long. As DNA, the CDR3 is TGTGCCATCAGTGTCGATGGACAGGGCTACGAGCAGTACTTC. It is translated as CAISVDGQGYEQYF.

The chain joins TRBV5-1 to TRBJ2-5, with D perhaps assigned TRBD1 or TRBD2 (5 bases each). The CDR3 extends over 15 amino acids. The germline CDR1 and CDR2 sequences are SGHRS and YFSETQ. Trimming removed 0 bases at V and 1 base at J, with 10 bases between. CDR3 loop: CASSLEVGGQETQYF. In DNA form, the CDR3 reads TGCGCCAGCAGCTTGGAGGTTGGGGGCCAAGAGACCCAGTACTTC.

This clonotype was counted between two and nine times. J is TRBJ2-1 and V is TRBV5-1; D is unresolved. Trimming took off 0 bases at V and 9 bases at J, with 10 bases between the two ends. The CDR3 consists of 13 residues. Germline V gene data show CDR1 as SGHRS and CDR2 as YFSETQ. As DNA, the CDR3 is TGCGCCAGCAGCTTGGGGCAAGGAACTGAGCAGTTCTTC. As protein: CASSLGQGTEQFF.

This clonotype appeared many times. The genes are TRBV28 and TRBJ2-1; 10 bases map to TRBD2. Losses at the gene ends were 2 bases for V and 3 bases for J; bases not matched to a gene: 13. The V gene's germline CDR1 is MDHEN and CDR2 SYDVKM. The CDR3 totals 19 residues. CDR3 coding DNA: TGTGCCAGCAGTTTACCAACTGAGCGGGGGGGCCTAGGCTACAATGAGCAGTTCTTC. Amino acid sequence: CASSLPTERGGLGYNEQFF.

The table lists this clonotype with a few counts. The V and J genes are TRBV20-1 and TRBJ2-1, with D possibly TRBD2 on 5 matching bases. The CDR3 runs 13 residues. Germline CDR1 reads DFQATT; CDR2 reads SNEGSKA (reference sequence). Deletions cut 8 bases from V and 7 bases from J, with 18 bases between. The CDR3 protein is CSSILAWGNEQFF. As DNA, the CDR3 is TGCAGTTCTATTCTAGCTTGGGGTAATGAGCAGTTCTTC.

This clonotype has just a few counts. This chain links TRBV20-1 with TRBJ1-2; D is perhaps TRBD1 (5 bases). CDR1 and CDR2 from the germline V gene are DFQATT and SNEGSKA (reference sequence). V gave up 3 bases and J gave up 4 bases, with 15 bases separating them. The length of the CDR3 is 14 residues. The CDR3 loop reads CSASWDGYFYGYTF. Here the CDR3 DNA reads TGCAGTGCTAGTTGGGACGGATATTTCTATGGCTACACCTTC.

This clonotype was observed many times. The J gene is TRBJ2-2, the V gene TRBV9, with D uncertain. Germline CDR1 and CDR2: SGDLS and YYNGEE. The CDR3 consists of 14 residues. V lost 3 bases to trimming and J lost 0 bases, with 6 bases between them. The CDR3 region has the DNA TGTGCCAGCAGCGCGGCTACGAACACCGGGGAGCTGTTTTTT. This translates into CASSAATNTGELFF. The whole variable domain, filled in from reference TRBV9 and TRBJ2-2, reads DSGVTQTPKHLITATGQRVTLRCSPRSGDLSVYWYQQSLDQGLQFLIQYYNGEERAKGNILERFSAQQFPDLHSELNLSSLELGDSALYFCASSAATNTGELFFGEGSRLTVL.

J is TRBJ1-1 and V is TRBV25-1, with a tentative D call TRBD1 (5 bases). Between the trimmed V and J ends, which lost 0 bases and 0 bases, there was a span of 8 bases. Germline CDR1 reads MGHDK; CDR2 reads SYGVNS. The CDR3 is 15 residues long. The CDR3 loop reads CASSEYGAMNTEAFF. The CDR3 bases are TGTGCCAGCAGTGAATATGGGGCCATGAACACTGAAGCTTTCTTT.

This sequence joins TRBV5-5 and TRBJ1-2; 7 bases are a match to TRBD1. The CDR3 sequence is 15 residues long. The J segment lost 8 bases and the V segment lost 6 bases, leaving 16 bases of the junction unmatched. Germline loops: CDR1 SGHKS, CDR2 YYEKEE (reference sequence). The CDR3 spells CASIPVTGWRRGYTF. In DNA, the CDR3 is TGTGCCAGCATCCCGGTGACAGGGTGGAGACGAGGCTACACCTTC.

The J gene is TRBJ2-7, the V gene TRBV2; 9 bases are shared with TRBD1. There are 15 residues in the CDR3. Per the germline V gene, CDR1 is SNHLY and CDR2 is FYNNEI. V dropped 5 bases and J dropped 6; count of bases not matched to a gene: 11. In nucleotides, the CDR3 is TGTGCCAGCAGTACCCAAGGGACAGGGTATCTCGAGCAGTACTTC. Translation: CASSTQGTGYLEQYF.

This clonotype was picked up one time. J is TRBJ2-5 and V is TRBV18, with TRBD2 identical over 8 bases. Germline trimming cut 1 base from V and 4 bases from J; bases unmatched to any gene: 8. The CDR3 contains 16 residues. Looked up from germline, CDR1 is KGHSH and CDR2 is LQKENI. CDR3 sequence: CASSPLGGATRETQYF. The CDR3 DNA follows: TGTGCCAGCTCACCACTCGGGGGGGCGACTCGAGAGACCCAGTACTTC.